This entry describes one T cell receptor beta chain. These data originate in a study of blood T cell repertoires in COVID-19. At the level of the study: Material from acute and convalescent COVID-19 was sourced from the United States, Italy and Spain. The cDNA or gDNA used as material had been derived from T cells, B-cell-depleted T cells, or PBMCs.

Germline V gene data show CDR1 as SGHNT and CDR2 as YYREEE (reference sequence). The V segment lost 4 bases and the J segment 0 bases; nucleotides outside the gene matches: 10. CDR3 size: 17 residues. In the study's own analysis: Reference gene primers were amplified, and this amplification served to estimate nucleated cell counts. Some clones are missing from TCRdb's copy, which holds only in-frame ones; the method was immunoSEQ multiplex PCR. That table is the source of V, J and clone size, and D and trimming were worked out from the DNA. Counted here are 55,000 to 80,000 clones, 82% occurring once; the ten biggest clones make up around 13%.

J is TRBJ2-4 and V is TRBV5-4; 7 bases align to TRBD2. Sequencing used peripheral blood. This clonotype was obtained from a human donor in a cohort sampled during active COVID-19. The CDR3 region is CASSPVGGELAKNIQYF. The CDR3 DNA reads TGTGCCAGCAGCCCCGTTGGGGGGGAACTAGCCAAAAACATTCAGTACTTC.